The source of this TCR beta chain is a study of T cell repertoires in aging, cancer and after chemotherapy (dated by TCRdb to 2018 to 2020). With respect to the entire study: The donors fell into six age groups ranging from 30 or younger to 70 or older, and each group had at least three individuals. Approximately 10 million TCR reads were contained in the full dataset. Control TCR repertoires from healthy donors were recorded across several months to years, and re-sampling revealed clear clonal overlap. The cohort comprised about 220 cancer patients, approximately 91 with hematological and 110 to 130 with solid cancers, plus 95 healthy donors as a reference group. To examine immunoaging and T cell reconstitution after chemotherapy, the study profiled TCR beta repertoires in peripheral blood from healthy donors and cancer patients. What the study reported, not specific to this receptor: An increase in median generation probability over the chemotherapy interval was observed in both cancer cohorts, suggesting that the repertoire was reconstituted through rebound thymic output. Compared with age-matched healthy donors, untreated patients with either hematological or solid cancers had significantly lower TCR diversity in the blood along with higher clonality. It was noted by the authors that conclusions about immunological memory after chemotherapy cannot be drawn from the repertoire data. In healthy donors, the decline in TCR diversity with age was mainly due to loss of richness, whereas in cancer patients loss of evenness also played a role.

Rearranged TRB sequences spanning V, D and J segments were amplified in a multiplex touch-down PCR with a mixed TRB-A/B primer pool. Two consecutive PCR reactions with Phusion HS II polymerase added Illumina adapters and sample indices to the amplicons. The amplicons were purified from gel with the NucleoSpin Gel and PCR Clean-up kit and then assessed with Qubit and an Agilent 2100 Bioanalyzer. The libraries were sequenced on an Illumina MiSeq with 600-cycle, single-indexed, paired-end runs. On the authors' methods: MiXCR versions 2.12 and 3.0.5 were used to process the TRB sequences. Each unique CDR3 nucleotide sequence counted as one clone, and only productive sequences with at least two reads were retained. The repertoire metrics were Shannon diversity, evenness, clonality (calculated as one minus evenness), and diversity profiles parameterized by alpha from 0 to 5. The IGoR algorithm was used to calculate generation probabilities of clones in the paired pre- and post-chemotherapy samples. TCRdb trimmed public reads at Q25 via fastp, called clones via MiXCR and kept in-frame beta chains. Duplicate CDR3 protein sequences are folded into a single record with the most common DNA and genes. The V and J calls come from TCRdb's annotation, not from the publication. This sample lists under 6,500 distinct CDR3 sequences; about 25% were detected once. 3.9% of the sample is taken by the ten largest.

Genomic DNA extracted from peripheral blood, rather than sorted cells or RNA, was used as the source for amplification of TCR beta rearrangements. From the cysteine through the phenylalanine, the CDR3 covers 13 amino acids. CDR3 DNA only is kept here, 39 bases in frame from base 1. V is cut by 8 bases and J by 0 bases, and the space between the germline ends is 9 bases. CDR1 and CDR2 are drawn from the germline V gene: MNHNS, SASEGT. As a fraction of the sample, this clonotype is medium-sized (0.01 to 0.1%). The antigen this receptor binds is unknown. One base away there is no much larger clone; base qualities are not given.

Sequenced input: blood. The origin of this receptor is a human donor in good health. The chain was built from TRBV6-1 and TRBJ2-3; a weak D assignment points to TRBD2 (6 bases agree). The CDR3 amino acid sequence is: CASAGPSTDTQYF. The sequenced DNA is TGTGCCAGCGCGGGGCCTAGCACAGATACGCAGTATTTT.